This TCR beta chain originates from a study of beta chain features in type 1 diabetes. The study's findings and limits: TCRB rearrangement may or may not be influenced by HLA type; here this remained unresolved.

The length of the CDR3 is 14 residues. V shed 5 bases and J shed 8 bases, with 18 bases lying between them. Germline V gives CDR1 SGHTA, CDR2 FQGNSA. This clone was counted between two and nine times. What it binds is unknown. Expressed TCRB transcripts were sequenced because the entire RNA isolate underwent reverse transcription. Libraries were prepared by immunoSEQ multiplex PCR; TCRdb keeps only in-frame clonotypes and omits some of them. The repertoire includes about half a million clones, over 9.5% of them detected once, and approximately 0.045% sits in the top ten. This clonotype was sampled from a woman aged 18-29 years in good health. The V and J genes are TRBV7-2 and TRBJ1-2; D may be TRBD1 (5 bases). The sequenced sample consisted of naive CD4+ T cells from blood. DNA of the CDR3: TGTGCCAGCAGCCCCGGGGGTCCTACGAGGGGCTACACCTTC. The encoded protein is CASSPGGPTRGYTF.